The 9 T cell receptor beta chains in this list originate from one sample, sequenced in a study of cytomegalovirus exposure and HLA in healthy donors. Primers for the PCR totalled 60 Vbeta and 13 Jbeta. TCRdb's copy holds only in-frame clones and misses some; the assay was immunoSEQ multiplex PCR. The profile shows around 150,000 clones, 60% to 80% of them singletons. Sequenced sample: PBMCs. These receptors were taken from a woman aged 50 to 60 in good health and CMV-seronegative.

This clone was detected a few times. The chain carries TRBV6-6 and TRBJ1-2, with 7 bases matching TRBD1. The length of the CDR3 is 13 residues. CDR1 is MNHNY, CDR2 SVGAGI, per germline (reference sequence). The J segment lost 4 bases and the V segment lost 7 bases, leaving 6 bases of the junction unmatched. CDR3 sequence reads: CASIRDRVYGYTF. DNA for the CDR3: TGTGCCAGCATCCGAGACAGGGTCTATGGCTACACCTTC.

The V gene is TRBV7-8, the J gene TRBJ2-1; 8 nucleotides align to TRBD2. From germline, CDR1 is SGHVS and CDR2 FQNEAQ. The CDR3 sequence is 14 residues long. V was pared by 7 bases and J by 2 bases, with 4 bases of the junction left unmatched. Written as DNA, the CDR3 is TGTGCCAGCACCCTCGGGGGGGCCTACAATGAGCAGTTCTTC. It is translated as CASTLGGAYNEQFF.

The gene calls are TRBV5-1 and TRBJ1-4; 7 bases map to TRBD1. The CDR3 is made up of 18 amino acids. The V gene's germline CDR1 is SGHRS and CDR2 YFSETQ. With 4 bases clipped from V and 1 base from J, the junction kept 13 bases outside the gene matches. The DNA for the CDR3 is TGCGCCAGCAGCGCCGGGACAGAAGTTCGTCGAACTAATGAAAAACTGTTTTTT. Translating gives CASSAGTEVRRTNEKLFF.

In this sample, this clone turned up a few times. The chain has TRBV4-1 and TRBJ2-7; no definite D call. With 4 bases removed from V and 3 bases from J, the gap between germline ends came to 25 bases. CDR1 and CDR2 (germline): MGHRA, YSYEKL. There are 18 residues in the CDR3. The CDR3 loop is CASSPDLPLEPRYYEQYF. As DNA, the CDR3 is TGCGCCAGCAGCCCAGATCTCCCACTTGAACCCCGATACTACGAGCAGTACTTC.

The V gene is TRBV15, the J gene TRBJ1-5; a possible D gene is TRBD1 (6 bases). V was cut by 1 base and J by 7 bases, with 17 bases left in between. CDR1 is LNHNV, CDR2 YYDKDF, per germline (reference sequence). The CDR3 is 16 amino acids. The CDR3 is CATSRGPGGLRQPQHF. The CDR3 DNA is TGTGCCACCAGCAGAGGCCCGGGGGGGCTAAGGCAGCCCCAGCATTTT.

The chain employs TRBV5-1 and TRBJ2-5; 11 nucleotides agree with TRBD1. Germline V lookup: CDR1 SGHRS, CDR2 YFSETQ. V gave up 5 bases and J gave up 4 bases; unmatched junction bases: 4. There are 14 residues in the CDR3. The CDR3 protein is CASRLDRGRETQYF. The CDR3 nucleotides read TGCGCCAGCAGACTGGACAGGGGGCGAGAGACCCAGTACTTC.

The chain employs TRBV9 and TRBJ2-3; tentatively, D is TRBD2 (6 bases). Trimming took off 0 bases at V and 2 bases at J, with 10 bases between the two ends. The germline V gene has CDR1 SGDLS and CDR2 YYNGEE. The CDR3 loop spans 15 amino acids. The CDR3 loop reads CASSVGGEPTDTQYF. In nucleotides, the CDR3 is TGTGCCAGCAGCGTAGGCGGGGAGCCCACAGATACGCAGTATTTT.

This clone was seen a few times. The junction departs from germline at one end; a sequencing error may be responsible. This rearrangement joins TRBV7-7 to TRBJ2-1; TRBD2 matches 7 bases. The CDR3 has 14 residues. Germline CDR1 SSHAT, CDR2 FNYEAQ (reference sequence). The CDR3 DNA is TGTGCTAGCAGCCTTGCGGGAGCGGACAATGAGCAGTTCTTC. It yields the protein CASSLAGADNEQFF.

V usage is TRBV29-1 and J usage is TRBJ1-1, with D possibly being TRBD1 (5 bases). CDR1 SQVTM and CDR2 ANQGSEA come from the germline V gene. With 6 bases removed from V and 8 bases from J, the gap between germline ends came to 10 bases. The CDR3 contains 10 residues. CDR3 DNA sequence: TGCAGCGTGGGACTCCGGGAAGCTTTCTTT. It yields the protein CSVGLREAFF.